This TCR beta chain was captured by sequencing in a study of spatial heterogeneity in lung cancer. This clonotype was picked up a small number of times. Its matching antigen is unknown. J was trimmed by 4 bases and V by 5 bases; bases with no gene match: 9. This CDR3 is 16 amino acids long. The V gene's germline CDR1 is SQVTM and CDR2 ANQGSEA. Time point denoted: sample taken at primary tumor resection. Study-level results: Resection saw ubiquitous expanded tumor TCRs appear in blood more than follow-up did.

MiXCR was run by TCRdb on the 5' RACE reads, yielding one entry per CDR3 protein. In the table there are 35,000 to 55,000 distinct CDR3 sequences, approximately 6.3% of which are singletons. This sequence was found in a female donor with early-stage non-small cell lung cancer. The rearrangement uses TRBV29-1 and TRBJ2-5; 14 nucleotides line up with TRBD2. The material sequenced was PBMCs, taken at surgery. The CDR3 reads CSVSRTSGGPGETQYF. CDR3 DNA sequence: TGCAGCGTTTCCCGGACTAGCGGGGGGCCGGGAGAGACCCAGTACTTC.